This is a list of T cell receptor beta chains from one sample in a study of blood T cell repertoires in COVID-19. Measured with immunoSEQ multiplex PCR; TCRdb has only the in-frame clones, and not every one. This table has some 300,000 clones, approximately 90% appearing once. The sequenced material came from peripheral blood. The receptors were sampled from a young man with active or convalescent COVID-19. Each CDR3 is given with its conserved first and last residue. A D gene is named only where the DNA matches it firmly. Size is omitted from some rows. Given values are once, few, many or a class for expanded clones.

- | - | TRBJ2-3 | TRBV3-1/TRBV3-2 | CASSRLRFRDTQYF | TGTGCCAGCAGCCGACTCCGATTTAGAGATACGCAGTATTTT
few | - | TRBJ1-3 | TRBV29-1 | CSVRGLGGNTIYF | TGCAGCGTCCGGGGGTTGGGGGGAAACACCATATATTTT
- | - | TRBJ2-3 | TRBV5-1 | CASSSRTGRGTDTQYF | TGCGCCAGCAGCTCCCGGACAGGGAGGGGCACAGATACGCAGTATTTT
- | - | TRBJ2-3 | TRBV9 | CASSVEGGGRDTQYF | TGTGCCAGCAGCGTAGAGGGCGGGGGCAGGGATACGCAGTATTTT
- | TRBD2 | TRBJ2-7 | TRBV7-9 | CASSIPSSGGSYEQYF | TGTGCCAGCAGCATTCCTTCTAGCGGGGGATCCTACGAGCAGTACTTC
- | - | TRBJ2-6 | TRBV23-1 | CASSQSGPSTPLCGANVLTF | TGCGCCAGCAGTCAATCGGGCCCTAGCACTCCCCTCTGTGGGGCCAACGTCCTGACTTTC
- | - | TRBJ1-5 | TRBV6-2/TRBV6-3 | CASSYKTGIQPQHF | TGTGCCAGCAGTTACAAGACAGGAATCCAGCCCCAGCATTTT
- | TRBD1 | TRBJ2-5 | TRBV7-9 | CASSPGQGRQETQYF | TGTGCCAGCAGCCCGGGACAGGGGCGTCAAGAGACCCAGTACTTC
- | TRBD2 | TRBJ2-1 | TRBV3-1/TRBV3-2 | CASSHPGGRFSYNEQFF | TGTGCCAGCAGCCACCCGGGGGGTAGGTTTTCCTACAATGAGCAGTTCTTC
once | TRBD2 | TRBJ2-1 | TRBV3-1/TRBV3-2 | CASLPQRGNEQFF | TGTGCCAGCTTACCGCAGCGGGGCAATGAGCAGTTCTTC
- | - | TRBJ1-4 | TRBV28 | CASSLTKRNEKLFF | TGTGCCAGCAGTTTGACTAAACGGAATGAAAAACTGTTTTTT
- | - | TRBJ2-3 | TRBV19 | CASSIDSATDTQYF | TGTGCCAGTAGTATCGACAGCGCCACAGATACGCAGTATTTT
- | TRBD1 | TRBJ1-3 | TRBV2 | CASSESGTDSGNTIYF | TGTGCCAGCAGTGAATCCGGGACAGACTCTGGAAACACCATATATTTT
- | - | TRBJ1-3 | TRBV28 | CASSLGGGPGNTIYF | TGTGCCAGCAGTTTAGGGGGGGGGCCCGGAAACACCATATATTTT